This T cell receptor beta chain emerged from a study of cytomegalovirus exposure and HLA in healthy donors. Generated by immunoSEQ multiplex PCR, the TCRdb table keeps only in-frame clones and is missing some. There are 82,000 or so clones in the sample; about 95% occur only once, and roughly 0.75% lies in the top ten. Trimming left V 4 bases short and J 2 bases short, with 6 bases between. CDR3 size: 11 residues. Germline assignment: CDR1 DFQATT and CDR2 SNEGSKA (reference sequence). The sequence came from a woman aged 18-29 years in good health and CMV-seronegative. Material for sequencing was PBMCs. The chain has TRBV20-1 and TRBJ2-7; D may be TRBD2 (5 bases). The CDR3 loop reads CSAKLAYEQYF. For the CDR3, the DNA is TGCAGTGCTAAACTAGCCTACGAGCAGTACTTC.